This T cell receptor (beta chain) emerged from a study of T cell repertoires in cytomegalovirus infection. On the study more broadly: Through public TCR beta signatures, both CMV infection and matching HLA type were indicated. Study observations and caveats: Public TCR beta family frequency separated CMV-and-HLA carriers, including in an independent cohort. CMV-specific TCR beta clonotypes restricted by HLA-C were the ones dominating the ex vivo response.

TCRdb passed the reads through MiXCR, listing each CDR3 protein once. This sample yields more than 650,000 distinct CDR3 sequences, of which about 40% are seen a single time; under 3.5% belongs to the top ten. CDR1 MNHNY and CDR2 SVGAGI come from the germline V gene (reference sequence). There are 14 residues in the CDR3. The V end was cut by 5 bases, the J end by 4 bases, with 15 bases between. Concerning this clonotype: Its antigen remains unknown.

The sequencing sample was made of PBMCs. The rearrangement joins TRBV6-6 to TRBJ2-7; D assignment may be TRBD1 or TRBD2 (6 bases each). This clonotype was obtained from a human donor in good health (CMV status not recorded). Some clones in this sample may be carry-over from other donors' samples. The CDR3 DNA reads TGTGCCAGCAGTAACCAAGGGGGACTGTACGAGCAGTACTTC. The encoded protein is CASSNQGGLYEQYF.